This TCR beta chain appears in the sequencing data of a study of CD8 T cells in ankylosing spondylitis. Study findings and constraints: Some motif variants had been reported before (in reactive arthritis synovial fluid and blood). Clones tied to disease were said to be significantly enriched in matched ankylosing spondylitis synovial fluid. One TCR beta motif, made up of several highly homologous variants, appeared characteristic of ankylosing spondylitis blood.

Points on this clonotype: The antigen remains unidentified.

Using quantitative 5'-RACE with molecular barcodes, the authors made TCR beta libraries. Each CDR3 protein gets one entry after TCRdb re-called the 5' RACE reads with MiXCR. The sample consists of 380,000 or so distinct CDR3 sequences, approximately 22% of them appearing once. This sequence originates from a male donor with ankylosing spondylitis or in good health (not recorded which). Source material: blood, either unsorted or a sorted T cell fraction (not recorded which).

Here the CDR3 DNA reads TGTGCCAGCAGCTCTGATCTTCAGGGTGGCTACACCTTC. Protein product: CASSSDLQGGYTF. The chain has TRBV7-6 and TRBJ1-2; D possibly corresponds to TRBD1 (5 bases). This CDR3 comprises 13 residues. The V gene lost 4 bases and the J gene lost 7 bases, with 13 bases spanning the gap. Germline values: CDR1 SGHVS, CDR2 FNYEAQ. The complete variable domain, with remaining parts taken from reference TRBV7-6 and TRBJ1-2, reads GAGVSQSPRYKVTKRGQDVALRCDPISGHVSLYWYRQALGQGPEFLTYFNYEAQQDKSGLPNDRFSAERPEGSISTLTIQRTEQRDSAMYRCASSSDLQGGYTFGSGTRLTVV.